The text below deals with one T cell receptor (beta chain). Treatment described: preoperative locoregional IRX-2 cytokine immunotherapy. Preoperative locoregional IRX-2 cytokine immunotherapy was tested in the phase Ib source study. Clones were read by immunoSEQ multiplex PCR, and TCRdb kept only the in-frame ones, dropping some. The sample consists of approximately 30,000 clones, around 96% of them appearing once. Deletions cut 4 bases from V and 3 bases from J, with 9 bases between. Germline loops: CDR1 MNHNY, CDR2 SVGAGI (reference sequence). This CDR3 has 13 residues. This sample is drawn from a study of preoperative IRX-2 immunotherapy in early breast cancer.

The clonotype was recovered from a human donor with breast cancer. Sample collection was performed from a patient treated with IRX-2 immunotherapy. V gene TRBV6-6 combines with J gene TRBJ1-2; perhaps TRBD1 as D (5 bases). The CDR3 DNA is TGTGCCAGCAGTTTCTCGGGGGACTATGGCTACACCTTC. Its protein product is CASSFSGDYGYTF.